The 18 T cell receptor beta chains reported below all come from one sample, sequenced in a study of blood T cell repertoires in COVID-19. Data came from immunoSEQ multiplex PCR; TCRdb stores just in-frame clones and leaves some out. The sample has 90,000 to 100,000 clones; roughly 79% are singletons. The sample consisted of peripheral blood. The receptors derive from a man aged 70 or older with acute or convalescent COVID-19.

This clone was found a few times. V usage is TRBV3-1 (or the pseudogene TRBV3-2) and J usage is TRBJ1-6; possible D gene TRBD1, 5 bases. V was cut by 2 bases and J by 11 bases, with 10 bases left in between. The CDR3 contains 13 residues. CDR1 and CDR2 (germline): LGHDT, YNNKEL (reference sequence). The DNA for the CDR3 is TGTGCCAGCAGCCAATCCCGGGGGGCACCCCTCCACTTT. Its protein product is CASSQSRGAPLHF.

This chain uses TRBV20-1 with TRBJ2-1; 7 bases map to TRBD1. Unmatched junction bases numbered 5, after V lost 3 bases and J lost 9 bases. Germline loops: CDR1 DFQATT, CDR2 SNEGSKA (reference sequence). The CDR3 loop spans 12 amino acids. CDR3 DNA: TGCAGTGCTAGTGAAGGGGGCAGTGAGCAGTTCTTC. Encoded protein: CSASEGGSEQFF.

The chain couples TRBV18 to TRBJ1-1, with 7 bases identical to TRBD1. Germline V gene data show CDR1 as KGHSH and CDR2 as LQKENI. Germline trimming cut 0 bases from V and 0 bases from J; bases unmatched to any gene: 4. The CDR3 length is 16 residues. CDR3 DNA sequence: TGTGCCAGCTCACCACCAGACAGGGTCATGAACACTGAAGCTTTCTTT. Translated: CASSPPDRVMNTEAFF.

In this sample, this clone turned up a few times. The chain carries TRBV6-6 and TRBJ2-6, with D possibly being TRBD1 (5 bases). Trimming removed 6 bases from V and 4 bases from J, with 13 bases in between. CDR3 length equals 15 residues. Looked up from germline, CDR1 is MNHNY and CDR2 is SVGAGI (reference sequence). The CDR3 protein is CASSHTGLGANVLTF. The CDR3 nucleotides read TGTGCCAGCAGCCACACAGGTCTGGGGGCCAACGTCCTGACTTTC.

The chain links TRBV7-9 to TRBJ2-7; D possibly corresponds to TRBD2 (6 bases). The CDR3 loop spans 16 amino acids. Germline CDR1 reads SEHNR; CDR2 reads FQNEAQ (reference sequence). The V and J ends lost 5 bases and 0 bases respectively, with 17 bases between them. DNA of the CDR3: TGTGCCAGCAGCCGTAGCAGCGGGTCTAGCTCCTACGAGCAGTACTTC. Translated: CASSRSSGSSSYEQYF.

CDR3 sequence reads: CASSIQRGRGEQYF. CDR3 DNA: TGTGCCAGTAGTATCCAGCGGGGAAGAGGCGAGCAGTACTTC. The chain carries TRBV19 and TRBJ2-7; TRBD2 matches 7 bases. The CDR3 consists of 14 residues. Losses at the gene ends were 3 bases for V and 6 bases for J; bases not matched to a gene: 8. Looked up from germline, CDR1 is LNHDA and CDR2 is SQIVND (reference sequence).

This sequence joins TRBV10-3 and TRBJ1-2; 10 positions agree with TRBD1. The J segment lost 1 base and the V segment lost 3 bases, leaving 2 bases of the junction unmatched. The CDR3 extends over 15 amino acids. Per the germline V gene, CDR1 is ENHRY and CDR2 is SYGVKD. The CDR3 DNA reads TGTGCCATCAGTGACTGGGACAGGGGTAACTATGGCTACACCTTC. It encodes CAISDWDRGNYGYTF.

This chain joins TRBV6-2 or TRBV6-3 and TRBJ2-7, with 12 bases fitting TRBD2. The CDR3 has 17 residues. J was trimmed by 4 bases and V by 2 bases; bases with no gene match: 9. Looked up from germline, CDR1 is MNHEY and CDR2 is SVGEGT. The CDR3, as DNA: TGTGCCAGCAGTTACACCCAAGGGACTAGCGGGCTGTACGAGCAGTACTTC. Translated, it gives CASSYTQGTSGLYEQYF.

V and J are TRBV7-2 and TRBJ2-3; D gene ambiguous. CDR1 is SGHTA, CDR2 FQGNSA, per germline. This CDR3 contains 14 residues. V shed 1 base and J shed 1 base, with 6 bases lying between them. The CDR3 DNA reads as TGTGCCAGCAGCTTAGATGCGGGCACAGATACGCAGTATTTT. Its translation is CASSLDAGTDTQYF. Full variable domain (rest looked up from reference TRBV7-2 and TRBJ2-3): GAGVSQSPSNKVTEKGKDVELRCDPISGHTALYWYRQSLGQGLEFLIYFQGNSAPDKSGLPSDRFSAERTGGSVSTLTIQRTQQEDSAVYLCASSLDAGTDTQYFGPGTRLTVL.

The CDR3 spells CASSLGPETGGDGYTF. The DNA for the CDR3 is TGTGCCAGCAGCTTGGGGCCCGAGACAGGGGGAGATGGCTACACCTTC. The rearrangement joins TRBV5-4 to TRBJ1-2; 9 bases agree with TRBD1. The CDR3 sequence is 16 residues long. V was clipped by 0 bases and J by 6 bases; unmatched bases: 9. Germline CDR1 reads SGHNT; CDR2 reads YYREEE (reference sequence).

This clone was counted a single time. The gene calls are TRBV7-2 and TRBJ2-1, with 8 positions matching TRBD2. J was trimmed by 0 bases and V by 1 base; bases with no gene match: 8. From germline, CDR1 is SGHTA and CDR2 FQGNSA. The CDR3 runs to 18 residues. The CDR3 is CASSLGVLAVSSYNEQFF. The CDR3 region has the DNA TGTGCCAGCAGCTTAGGCGTACTAGCGGTTAGCTCCTACAATGAGCAGTTCTTC. Full variable domain (rest looked up from reference TRBV7-2 and TRBJ2-1): GAGVSQSPSNKVTEKGKDVELRCDPISGHTALYWYRQSLGQGLEFLIYFQGNSAPDKSGLPSDRFSAERTGGSVSTLTIQRTQQEDSAVYLCASSLGVLAVSSYNEQFFGPGTRLTVL.

The chain combines TRBV5-4 with TRBJ2-1, with D maybe TRBD1 (6 bases). Per germline, CDR1 SGHNT and CDR2 YYREEE (reference sequence). The CDR3 sequence is 14 residues long. Trimming removed 4 bases at V and 7 bases at J, with 15 bases between. CDR3 protein: CASSRQDRVNEQFF. CDR3 DNA: TGTGCCAGCAGCCGACAGGACCGCGTGAATGAGCAGTTCTTC.

The chain uses TRBV6-5 and TRBJ1-1; no clear D gene. CDR3 length: 12 amino acids. Trimming took 8 bases from V and 4 from J, leaving 11 bases between them. CDR1 is MNHEY and CDR2 is SVGAGI in the germline V gene. CDR3 in amino acids: CASEALITEAFF. In nucleotides, the CDR3 is TGTGCCAGCGAGGCCTTAATCACTGAAGCTTTCTTT.

This rearrangement joins TRBV2 to TRBJ2-7; 7 bases align to TRBD1. V dropped 6 bases and J dropped 7; count of bases not matched to a gene: 12. This CDR3 is 14 amino acids long. CDR1 and CDR2 from the germline V gene are SNHLY and FYNNEI. DNA of the CDR3: TGTGCCAGCAGCGCTGGGACAGTGGGCTGGGAGCAGTACTTC. The encoded protein is CASSAGTVGWEQYF.

This chain joins TRBV6-5 and TRBJ2-7; no reliable D call. V was pared by 7 bases and J by 2 bases, with 6 bases between. Germline loops: CDR1 MNHEY, CDR2 SVGAGI. The CDR3 consists of 11 residues. This CDR3 is CASMEPYEQYF. The CDR3 DNA reads as TGTGCCAGCATGGAGCCCTACGAGCAGTACTTC.

The chain recombines TRBV7-3 with TRBJ2-1; 12 bases map to TRBD1. J was trimmed by 7 bases and V by 3 bases; bases with no gene match: 7. This CDR3 region has 16 residues. Germline-derived CDR1 and CDR2 are SGHTA and FQGTGA. This CDR3 reads CASSLSRDRGLNEQFF. CDR3 nucleotide sequence: TGTGCCAGCAGCTTGTCCCGGGACAGGGGGCTTAATGAGCAGTTCTTC.

The chain employs TRBV29-1 and TRBJ2-7, with TRBD2 matching over 7 bases. Germline CDR1 and CDR2: SQVTM and ANQGSEA. This CDR3 region has 12 residues. The junction had 3 bases not matched to a gene; V was cut back by 4 bases and J by 3 bases. As DNA, the CDR3 is TGCAGCGTTGGCGGGAGCGTCTACGAGCAGTACTTC. As protein: CSVGGSVYEQYF.

V usage is TRBV6-2 or TRBV6-3 and J usage is TRBJ1-2, with D perhaps matching TRBD1 (6 bases). Per germline, CDR1 MNHEY and CDR2 SVGEGT. V was pared by 2 bases and J by 3 bases, with 13 bases between. This CDR3 has 15 amino acids. The CDR3 sequence: CASSYKGQVYYGYTF. Written as DNA, the CDR3 is TGTGCCAGCAGTTACAAGGGACAAGTCTACTATGGCTACACCTTC.